This T cell receptor (beta chain) was obtained from a study of beta chain features in type 1 diabetes. Findings of the study overall: A potential PCR bias toward shorter templates would be equal in patient and control samples. Shorter TCRB CDR3s, moderately but significantly so, were found in Type 1 diabetes patients in all four CD4+ subsets.

As to this clone: Its antigen is not identified.

Expressed TCRB transcripts were sequenced because the entire RNA isolate underwent reverse transcription. Generated by immunoSEQ multiplex PCR, the TCRdb table keeps only in-frame clones and is missing some. The repertoire holds around 310,000 clones, with 9.5% to 12% as singletons. V was clipped by 4 bases and J by 2 bases, with 11 bases between them. Germline-derived CDR1 and CDR2 are SQVTM and ANQGSEA. The CDR3 covers 14 residues. Sequencing was carried out using naive CD4+ T cells from blood. This TCR was sampled from a woman aged 25 to 39 in good health. The V call is TRBV29-1, the J call TRBJ2-2; D is unclear. The CDR3 DNA sequence: TGCAGCGTTGCTAGACTTTTCAACACCGGGGAGCTGTTTTTT. Translation gives CSVARLFNTGELFF.